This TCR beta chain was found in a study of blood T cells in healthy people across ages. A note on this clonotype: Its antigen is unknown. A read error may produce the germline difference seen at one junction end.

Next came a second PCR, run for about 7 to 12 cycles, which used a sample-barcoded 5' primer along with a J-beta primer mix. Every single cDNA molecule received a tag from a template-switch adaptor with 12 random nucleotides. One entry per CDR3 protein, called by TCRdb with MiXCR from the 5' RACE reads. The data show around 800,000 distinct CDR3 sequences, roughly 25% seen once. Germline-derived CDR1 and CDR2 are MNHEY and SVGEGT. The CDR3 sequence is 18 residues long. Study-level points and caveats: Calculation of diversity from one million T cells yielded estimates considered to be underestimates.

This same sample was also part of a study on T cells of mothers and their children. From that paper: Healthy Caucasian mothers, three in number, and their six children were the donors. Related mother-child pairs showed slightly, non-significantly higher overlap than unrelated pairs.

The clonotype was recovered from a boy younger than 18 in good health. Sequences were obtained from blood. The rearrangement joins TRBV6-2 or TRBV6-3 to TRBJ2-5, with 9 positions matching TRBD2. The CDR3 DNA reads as TGTGCCAGCAGTTACTCGGTTAGCGGGGGCTACTATGGCAATGAGCAGCTCTTC. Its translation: CASSYSVSGGYYGNEQLF.